The clone carrying this T cell receptor (beta chain) was detected ten times or more. The antigen remains undetermined. V dropped 5 bases and J dropped 0; count of bases not matched to a gene: 6. The CDR3 loop spans 17 amino acids. Germline-derived CDR1 and CDR2 are MNHNY and SVGAGI (reference sequence). These data originate in a study of tumor and adjacent non-tumor tissue in lung cancer. No cell sorting was done before RNA was extracted from the tissue. The normal lung tissue was taken more than 3 cm from the tumor edge. The study, taken as a whole, reports: Shorter survival was associated with higher TCR diversity in tumors.

The library came from three nested PCR rounds adapted from ARM-PCR protocols. TCRdb redid the calling of the multiplex PCR reads with MiXCR, one entry per CDR3 protein. The table includes approximately 120,000 distinct CDR3 sequences, about 61% detected once. The sample taken for sequencing was distant non-tumor lung tissue. The sequence was collected from a man aged 55 to 70 with non-small cell lung cancer. This rearrangement joins TRBV6-6 to TRBJ1-6, with 8 bases that match TRBD1. CDR3: CASSSGQGSSYNSPLHF. The CDR3 DNA is TGTGCCAGCAGTAGTGGACAGGGTAGCTCCTATAATTCACCCCTCCACTTT.